This T cell receptor (beta chain) was sequenced in a study of early T cells in non-severe SARS-CoV-2 infection. Whole-study context: Unsorted whole blood bulk RNA was sequenced, with unpaired chains.

This clonotype has just a few counts. Its specificity is unknown. Germline V gene data show CDR1 as MNHEY and CDR2 as SMNVEV (reference sequence). V gave up 3 bases and J gave up 7 bases, with 18 bases separating them. The CDR3 loop spans 16 amino acids. Findings of the study overall: Clonotype matching in VDJdb favored anti-spike CD8 responses and did not capture private and CD4 specificities.

Attached unique molecular identifiers marked individual cDNA molecules. TCRdb redid the calling of the 5' RACE reads with MiXCR, one entry per CDR3 protein. The table includes more than 65,000 distinct CDR3 sequences, roughly 4.9% detected once. The chain carries TRBV27 and TRBJ2-2; D call uncertain. Specimen: whole blood, collected at baseline. The TCR comes from an adult who was a healthcare worker with PCR-confirmed SARS-CoV-2 infection or an uninfected control (not recorded which). The donor label of this sample is uncertain. The CDR3 coding sequence is TGTGCCAGCAGTTTGTTACGACCCAATGGGATCGGGGAGCTGTTTTTT. Translating it yields CASSLLRPNGIGELFF.